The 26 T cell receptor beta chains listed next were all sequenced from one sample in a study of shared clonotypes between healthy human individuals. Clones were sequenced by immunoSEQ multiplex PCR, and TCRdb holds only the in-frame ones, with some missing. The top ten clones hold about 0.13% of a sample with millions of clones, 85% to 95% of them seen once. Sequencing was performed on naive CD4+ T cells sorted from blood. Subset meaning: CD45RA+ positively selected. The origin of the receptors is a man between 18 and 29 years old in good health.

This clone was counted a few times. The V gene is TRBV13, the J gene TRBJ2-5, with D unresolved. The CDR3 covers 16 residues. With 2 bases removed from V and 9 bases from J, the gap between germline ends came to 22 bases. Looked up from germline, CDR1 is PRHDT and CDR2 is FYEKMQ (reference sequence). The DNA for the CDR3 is TGTGCCAGCAGCTTACAAGGAAGCGCCCCCTCGGATCCCCAGTACTTC. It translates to CASSLQGSAPSDPQYF. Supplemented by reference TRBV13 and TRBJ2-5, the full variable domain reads AAGVIQSPRHLIKEKRETATLKCYPIPRHDTVYWYQQGPGQDPQFLISFYEKMQSDKGSIPDRFSAQQFSDYHSELNMSSLELGDSALYFCASSLQGSAPSDPQYFGPGTRLLVL.

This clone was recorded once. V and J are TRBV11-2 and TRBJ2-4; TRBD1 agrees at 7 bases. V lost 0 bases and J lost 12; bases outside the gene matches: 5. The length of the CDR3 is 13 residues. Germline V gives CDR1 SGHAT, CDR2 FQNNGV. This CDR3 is CASSLDDRAAQYF. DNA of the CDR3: TGTGCCAGCAGCTTAGACGACAGGGCAGCTCAGTACTTC.

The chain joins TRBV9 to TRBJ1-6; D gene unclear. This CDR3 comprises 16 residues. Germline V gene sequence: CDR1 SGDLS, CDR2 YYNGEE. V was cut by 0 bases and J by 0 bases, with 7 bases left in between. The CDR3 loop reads CASSVGMSSYNSPLHF. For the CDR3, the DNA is TGTGCCAGCAGCGTAGGCATGAGCTCCTATAATTCACCCCTCCACTTT.

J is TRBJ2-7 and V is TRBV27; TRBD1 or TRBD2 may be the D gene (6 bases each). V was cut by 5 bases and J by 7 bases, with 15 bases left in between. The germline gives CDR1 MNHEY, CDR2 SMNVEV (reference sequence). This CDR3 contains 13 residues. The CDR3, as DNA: TGTGCCAGCAGTCCCCGGGGCGGGACAGAGCAGTACTTC. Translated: CASSPRGGTEQYF.

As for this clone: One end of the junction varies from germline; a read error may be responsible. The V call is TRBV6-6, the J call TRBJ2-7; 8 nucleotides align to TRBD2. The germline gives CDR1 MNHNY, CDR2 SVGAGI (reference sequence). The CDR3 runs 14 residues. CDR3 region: CASRNGERGSPGSF. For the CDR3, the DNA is TGTGCCAGCAGAAACGGGGAGCGGGGGAGCCCAGGGTCCTTC.

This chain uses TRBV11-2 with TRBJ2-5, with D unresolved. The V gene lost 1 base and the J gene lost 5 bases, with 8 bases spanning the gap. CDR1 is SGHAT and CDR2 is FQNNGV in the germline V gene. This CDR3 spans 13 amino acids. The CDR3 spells CASSLGPHETQYF. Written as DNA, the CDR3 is TGTGCCAGCAGCTTAGGGCCTCATGAGACCCAGTACTTC.

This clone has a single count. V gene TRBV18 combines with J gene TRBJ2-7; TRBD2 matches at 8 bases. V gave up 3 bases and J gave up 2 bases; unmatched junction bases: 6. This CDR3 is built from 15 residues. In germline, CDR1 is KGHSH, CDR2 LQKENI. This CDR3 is CASSPAVAGTYEQYF. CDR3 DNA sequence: TGTGCCAGCTCACCGGCGGTAGCGGGGACCTACGAGCAGTACTTC.

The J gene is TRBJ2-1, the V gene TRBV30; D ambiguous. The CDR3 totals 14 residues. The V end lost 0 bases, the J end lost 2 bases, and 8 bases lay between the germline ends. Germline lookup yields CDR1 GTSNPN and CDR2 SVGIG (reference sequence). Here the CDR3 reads CAWSVASTYNEQFF. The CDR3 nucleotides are TGTGCCTGGAGTGTAGCTAGTACCTACAATGAGCAGTTCTTC.

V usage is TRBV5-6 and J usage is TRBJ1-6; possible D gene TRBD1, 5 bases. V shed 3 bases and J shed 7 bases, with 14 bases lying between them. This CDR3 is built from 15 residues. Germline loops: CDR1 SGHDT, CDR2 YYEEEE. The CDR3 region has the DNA TGTGCCAGCAGCTCCCTGAGAACAGGAAATTCACCCCTCCACTTT. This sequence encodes CASSSLRTGNSPLHF.

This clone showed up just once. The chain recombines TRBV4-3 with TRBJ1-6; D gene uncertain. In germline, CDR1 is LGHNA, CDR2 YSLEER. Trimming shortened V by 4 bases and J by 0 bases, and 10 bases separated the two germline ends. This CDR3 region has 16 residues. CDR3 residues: CASSPELSSYNSPLHF. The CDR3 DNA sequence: TGCGCCAGCAGCCCGGAGTTGAGCTCCTATAATTCACCCCTCCACTTT.

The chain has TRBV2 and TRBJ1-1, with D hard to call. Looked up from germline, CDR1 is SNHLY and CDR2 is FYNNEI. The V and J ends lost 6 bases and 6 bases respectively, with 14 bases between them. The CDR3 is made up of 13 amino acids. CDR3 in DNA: TGTGCCAGCAGGGGCAATGTGTGGGCTGAAGCTTTCTTT. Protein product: CASRGNVWAEAFF.

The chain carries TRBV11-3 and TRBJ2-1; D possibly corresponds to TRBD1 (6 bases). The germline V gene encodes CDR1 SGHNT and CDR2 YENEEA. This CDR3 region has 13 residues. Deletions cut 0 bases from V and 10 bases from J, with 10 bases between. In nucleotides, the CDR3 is TGTGCCAGCAGCTTAGATGGGGGCGTGGAGCAGTTCTTC. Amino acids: CASSLDGGVEQFF.

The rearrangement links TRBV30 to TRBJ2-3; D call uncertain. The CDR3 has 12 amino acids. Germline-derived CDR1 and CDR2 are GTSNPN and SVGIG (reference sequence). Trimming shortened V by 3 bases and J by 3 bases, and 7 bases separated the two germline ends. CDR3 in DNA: TGTGCCTGGAGGTCTGGAACAGATACGCAGTATTTT. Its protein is CAWRSGTDTQYF.

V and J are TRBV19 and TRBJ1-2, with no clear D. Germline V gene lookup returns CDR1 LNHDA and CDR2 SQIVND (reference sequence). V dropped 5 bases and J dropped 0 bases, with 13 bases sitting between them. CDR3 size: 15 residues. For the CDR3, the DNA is TGTGCCAGTAGTGCCCCCCTACGGGCTAACTATGGCTACACCTTC. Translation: CASSAPLRANYGYTF.

Here the CDR3 reads CASSTGTLRTGELFF. CDR3 in DNA: TGTGCCAGCTCAACCGGGACCCTGAGGACCGGGGAGCTGTTTTTT. The chain is built from TRBV28 and TRBJ2-2; D may correspond to TRBD1 or TRBD2 (5 bases each). V dropped 8 bases and J dropped 5 bases, with 18 bases sitting between them. This CDR3 has 15 amino acids. The germline CDR1 and CDR2 sequences are MDHEN and SYDVKM.

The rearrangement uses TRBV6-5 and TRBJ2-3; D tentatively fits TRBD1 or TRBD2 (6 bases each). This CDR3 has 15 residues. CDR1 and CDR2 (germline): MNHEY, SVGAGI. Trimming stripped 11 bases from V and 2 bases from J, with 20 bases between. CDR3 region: CAARRGEAYTDTQYF. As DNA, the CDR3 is TGTGCCGCACGGAGGGGGGAGGCTTACACAGATACGCAGTATTTT.

CDR3 sequence (DNA): TGTGCCAGCAGCGTAGCATCTGGCAGTTTCTCCGGTGAAAAACTGTTTTTT. This gives the protein CASSVASGSFSGEKLFF. J is TRBJ1-4 and V is TRBV9; D ambiguous. The CDR3 runs to 17 residues. Trimming shortened V by 0 bases and J by 7 bases, and 19 bases separated the two germline ends. Germline V CDR1 and CDR2: SGDLS, YYNGEE.

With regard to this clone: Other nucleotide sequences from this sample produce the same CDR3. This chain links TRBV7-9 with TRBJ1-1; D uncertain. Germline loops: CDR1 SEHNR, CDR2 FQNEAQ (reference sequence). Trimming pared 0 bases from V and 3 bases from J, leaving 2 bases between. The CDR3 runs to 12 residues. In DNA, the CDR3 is TGTGCCAGCAGCTTAGCGTACACTGAAGCTTTCTTT. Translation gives CASSLAYTEAFF. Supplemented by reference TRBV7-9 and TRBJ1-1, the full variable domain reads DTGVSQNPRHKITKRGQNVTFRCDPISEHNRLYWYRQTLGQGPEFLTYFQNEAQLEKSRLLSDRFSAERPKGSFSTLEIQRTEQGDSAMYLCASSLAYTEAFFGQGTRLTVV.

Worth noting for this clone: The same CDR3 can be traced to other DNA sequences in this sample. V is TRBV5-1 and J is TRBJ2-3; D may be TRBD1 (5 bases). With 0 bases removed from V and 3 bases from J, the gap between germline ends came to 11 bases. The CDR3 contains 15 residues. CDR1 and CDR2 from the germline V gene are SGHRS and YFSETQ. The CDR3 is CASSLEGVGTDTQYF. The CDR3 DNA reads TGCGCCAGCAGCTTGGAAGGGGTAGGGACAGATACGCAGTATTTT.

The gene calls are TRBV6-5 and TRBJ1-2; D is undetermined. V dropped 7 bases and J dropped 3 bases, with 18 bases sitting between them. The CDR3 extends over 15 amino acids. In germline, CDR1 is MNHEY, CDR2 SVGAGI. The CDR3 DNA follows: TGTGCCAGCATCGGGCCGTGGGGTCGGGACTATGGCTACACCTTC. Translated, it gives CASIGPWGRDYGYTF.

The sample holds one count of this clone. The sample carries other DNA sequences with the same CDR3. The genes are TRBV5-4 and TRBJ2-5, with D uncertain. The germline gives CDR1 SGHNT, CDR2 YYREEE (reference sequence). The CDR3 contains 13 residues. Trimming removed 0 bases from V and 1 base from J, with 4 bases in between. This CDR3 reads CASSLASQETQYF. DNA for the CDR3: TGTGCCAGCAGCTTGGCCAGCCAAGAGACCCAGTACTTC.

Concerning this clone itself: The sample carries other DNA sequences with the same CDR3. For the CDR3, the DNA is TGTGCCAGCAGTGCGCGGACTAGCGGGGGCACAGATACGCAGTATTTT. Protein: CASSARTSGGTDTQYF. The chain recombines TRBV2 with TRBJ2-3; 12 bases line up with TRBD2. The CDR3 consists of 16 residues. The germline gives CDR1 SNHLY, CDR2 FYNNEI. Trimming removed 4 bases from V and 1 base from J; junction bases left unmatched: 3.

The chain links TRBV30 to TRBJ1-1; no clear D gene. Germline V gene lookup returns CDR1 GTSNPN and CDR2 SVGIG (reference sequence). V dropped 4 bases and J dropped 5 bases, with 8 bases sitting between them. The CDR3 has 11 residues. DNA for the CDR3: TGTGCCTGGAACGATCAGACTGAAGCTTTCTTT. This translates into CAWNDQTEAFF.

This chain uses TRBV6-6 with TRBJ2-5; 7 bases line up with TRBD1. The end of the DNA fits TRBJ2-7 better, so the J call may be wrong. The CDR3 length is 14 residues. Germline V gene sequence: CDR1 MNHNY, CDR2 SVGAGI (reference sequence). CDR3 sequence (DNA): TGTGCCAGCAGTAACCCCGGGACAGCCTACGAGCAGTACTTC. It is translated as CASSNPGTAYEQYF.

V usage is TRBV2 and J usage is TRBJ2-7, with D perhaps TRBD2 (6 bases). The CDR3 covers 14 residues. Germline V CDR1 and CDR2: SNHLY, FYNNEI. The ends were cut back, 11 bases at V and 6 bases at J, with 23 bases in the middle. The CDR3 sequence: CAGSGRPSLSEQYF. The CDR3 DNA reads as TGTGCCGGGAGTGGGAGGCCCTCCCTTTCCGAGCAGTACTTC.

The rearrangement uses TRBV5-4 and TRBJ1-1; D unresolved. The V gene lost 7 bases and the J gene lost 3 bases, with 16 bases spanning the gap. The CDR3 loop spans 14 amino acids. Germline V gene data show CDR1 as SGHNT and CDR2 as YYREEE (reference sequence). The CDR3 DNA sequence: TGTGCCAGCGGCCGGGTTGGGGTAGACACTGAAGCTTTCTTT. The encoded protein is CASGRVGVDTEAFF.